The rows below give T cell receptor beta chains drawn from one sample of a study of T cell responses to AZD1222 COVID-19 vaccine. Libraries were prepared by immunoSEQ multiplex PCR; TCRdb keeps only in-frame clonotypes and omits some of them. The sample records under 110,000 clones, 85% to 90% being singletons. The sample consisted of peripheral blood, taken on day 0 of AZD1222 vaccination. These receptors all stem from an adult in good health. CDR3s include the opening cysteine and the closing phenylalanine or tryptophan. A D gene is named only where the DNA matches it firmly. Clone size, where shown, is once, few, many, or a class for clones that have expanded.

j_call,v_call,clone_size,d_call,cdr3_nt,cdr3_aa
TRBJ2-7,TRBV5-6,-,-,TGTGCCAGCAGCTTTACCAGGGTAGGCTACGAGCAGTACTTC,CASSFTRVGYEQYF
TRBJ2-1,TRBV5-6,-,-,TGTGCCAGCAGCTTGGTCCCGAATCGGTTCTCCTACAATGAGCAGTTCTTC,CASSLVPNRFSYNEQFF
TRBJ2-3,TRBV2,-,TRBD1,TGTGCCAGCAGTGATCGGGACAGGGGGCAGACAGATACGCAGTATTTT,CASSDRDRGQTDTQYF
TRBJ1-1,TRBV2,once,TRBD1,TGTGCCAGCGTGACGACAGGGGGGATAACTGAAGCTTTCTTT,CASVTTGGITEAFF
TRBJ2-3,TRBV5-1,-,-,TGCGCCAGCAGCCGCTCTTTCCAGCGGGGTGGGGGGGCGGCAGATACGCAGTATTTT,CASSRSFQRGGGAADTQYF
TRBJ2-7,TRBV7-9,-,TRBD1,TGTGCCAGCAGCCCCCGACAGGGTGGCTCCTACGAGCAGTACTTC,CASSPRQGGSYEQYF
TRBJ1-5,TRBV27,-,-,TGTGCCAGCAGTTTTCGGGGAGATGGTCAGCCCCAGCATTTT,CASSFRGDGQPQHF
TRBJ2-2,TRBV10-3,once,-,TGTGCCATCAGTGACAATAGCGCTTCCGGGGAGCTGTTTTTT,CAISDNSASGELFF
TRBJ2-1,TRBV7-3,-,TRBD2,TGTGCCAGCAGCCCCACTAGCGGCTCCTACAATGAGCAGTTCTTC,CASSPTSGSYNEQFF
TRBJ2-7,TRBV27,-,-,TGTGCCAGCAGTTTAAGAGTGGGGGTCTCCTACGAGCAGTACTTC,CASSLRVGVSYEQYF
TRBJ1-4,TRBV3-1/TRBV3-2,-,-,TGTGCCAGCAGCCAAGCTTGGTCCAGCTACCATGAAAAACTGTTTTTT,CASSQAWSSYHEKLFF
TRBJ2-1,TRBV5-1,-,-,TGCGCCAGCAGCTTGGCCGGGAACTCCAACGATGAGCAGTTCTTC,CASSLAGNSNDEQFF
TRBJ1-4,TRBV30,-,TRBD1,TGTGCCTGGAATGTATTAAACAGGGGCGAAAAACTGTTTTTT,CAWNVLNRGEKLFF
TRBJ1-3,TRBV28,-,TRBD1,TGTGCCAGCAGTTCCGGGACAGGGGCAGACACCATATATTTT,CASSSGTGADTIYF
TRBJ1-3,TRBV10-3,few,-,TGTGCCATCAGCGGGGCTTACACCTACTCTGGAAACACCATATATTTT,CAISGAYTYSGNTIYF
TRBJ2-3,TRBV25-1,-,-,TGTGCCAGCAGTCTTCGAAGCGGGTCCACAGATACGCAGTATTTT,CASSLRSGSTDTQYF
TRBJ1-4,TRBV6-2/TRBV6-3,-,TRBD1,TGTGCCAGCAGTAGCCTACAGGGGTGGAATGAAAAACTGTTTTTT,CASSSLQGWNEKLFF
TRBJ2-2,TRBV28,-,TRBD2,TGTGCCAGCAGTTTTGTACTAGCGGGAGGGACCGGGGAGCTGTTTTTT,CASSFVLAGGTGELFF
TRBJ2-1,TRBV2,-,-,TGTGCCAGCAGTGAACTAGCGAATGAGCAGTTCTTC,CASSELANEQFF
TRBJ2-1,TRBV28,once,TRBD2,TGTGCCAGCAGTTCCTACGGGACTAGCGTCGGCAATGAGCAGTTCTTC,CASSSYGTSVGNEQFF
TRBJ1-1,TRBV19,-,TRBD1,TGTGCCAGTAGAACGGGACAGGGGGGGACTGAAGCTTTCTTT,CASRTGQGGTEAFF
TRBJ2-1,TRBV4-3,-,TRBD2,TGCGCCAGCAGCCGTCTAGCGGGATCATCCTACAATGAGCAGTTCTTC,CASSRLAGSSYNEQFF